These 24 T cell receptor beta chains were all obtained from the same sample, sequenced in a study of cytomegalovirus exposure and HLA in healthy donors. Use of 60 Vbeta and 13 Jbeta primers characterized the PCR. Sequenced by immunoSEQ multiplex PCR; TCRdb stores in-frame clones only, minus some. In the table there are some 130,000 clones, over 60% of which are singletons. Sequenced sample: PBMCs. Source of these receptors: a man aged 25-45 years in good health and CMV-seronegative.

The genes are TRBV7-8 and TRBJ2-5; no clear D. The last part of the DNA fits TRBJ2-7 better; the J call may be wrong. Germline loops: CDR1 SGHVS, CDR2 FQNEAQ. This CDR3 region has 12 residues. The CDR3 DNA sequence: TGTGCCAGCAGCCGAGCGACTTACGAGCAGTACTTC. It codes for CASSRATYEQYF.

The chain carries TRBV10-1 and TRBJ2-2; the D is unclear. V was shortened by 10 bases and J by 4 bases, with 10 bases between the two germline ends. The germline V gene has CDR1 WNHNN and CDR2 SYGVQD (reference sequence). The CDR3 consists of 12 residues. As DNA, the CDR3 is TGCGCCACAACCCGGAGCACCGGGGAGCTGTTTTTT. It translates to CATTRSTGELFF.

The chain uses TRBV5-8 and TRBJ2-7, with 9 bases lining up with TRBD1. The V segment lost 0 bases and the J segment 2 bases; nucleotides outside the gene matches: 9. Germline assignment: CDR1 SGHTS and CDR2 YDEGEE. CDR3 length: 17 residues. The CDR3 sequence: CASSLAKGRQGAYEQYF. The CDR3 coding sequence is TGTGCCAGCAGCTTGGCCAAAGGTCGACAGGGGGCCTACGAGCAGTACTTC.

The chain uses TRBV4-1 and TRBJ2-2; tentative D call: TRBD2 (5 bases). V shed 2 bases and J shed 1 base, with 11 bases lying between them. Germline V lookup: CDR1 MGHRA, CDR2 YSYEKL. The CDR3 totals 16 residues. The CDR3, as DNA: TGCGCCAGCAGCCAACCGTTTCGGGGGAACACCGGGGAGCTGTTTTTT. Protein sequence: CASSQPFRGNTGELFF.

The rearrangement links TRBV7-9 to TRBJ1-1; 7 bases align to TRBD1. The J segment lost 0 bases and the V segment lost 10 bases, leaving 5 bases of the junction unmatched. This CDR3 comprises 13 residues. Germline CDR1 is SEHNR and CDR2 is FQNEAQ (reference sequence). CDR3 DNA: TGTGCCACCTCACAGGGGCTGAACACTGAAGCTTTCTTT. Its protein is CATSQGLNTEAFF.

The chain joins TRBV7-3 to TRBJ2-6; 7 positions agree with TRBD2. V shed 5 bases and J 4 bases; nucleotides not matched to a gene: 11. This CDR3 comprises 17 residues. Germline values: CDR1 SGHTA, CDR2 FQGTGA. The CDR3 spells CASSAEGEGLGANVLTF. Here the CDR3 DNA reads TGTGCCAGCAGCGCCGAAGGGGAGGGGCTCGGGGCCAACGTCCTGACTTTC.

This clone was recorded only once. V and J are TRBV6-5 and TRBJ1-2; D may be TRBD1 (5 bases). V dropped 0 bases and J dropped 4 bases, with 12 bases sitting between them. Germline values: CDR1 MNHEY, CDR2 SVGAGI. The CDR3 is 15 residues long. CDR3 DNA sequence: TGTGCCAGCAGTTACTCGGTACAGGCGAGCTATGGCTACACCTTC. Its protein is CASSYSVQASYGYTF.

The chain links TRBV11-1 to TRBJ2-3, with 9 bases matching TRBD1. From germline, CDR1 is SGHAT and CDR2 FQDESV (reference sequence). Trimming removed 1 base from V and 5 bases from J; junction bases left unmatched: 13. The CDR3 length is 18 residues. CDR3 residues: CASSLVSLSTGGEDTQYF. CDR3 bases: TGTGCCAGCAGCTTAGTCTCTCTCTCGACAGGGGGAGAAGATACGCAGTATTTT.

This clone has only one observation. The DNA of the CDR3 is TGCGCCAGCAGCTCGAAGACTAACTTCCAAGAGACCCAGTACTTC. Translated: CASSSKTNFQETQYF. V gene TRBV5-1 combines with J gene TRBJ2-5; possible D gene TRBD2, 5 bases. Trimming pared 3 bases from V and 1 base from J, leaving 13 bases between. This CDR3 has 15 amino acids. The germline V gene encodes CDR1 SGHRS and CDR2 YFSETQ. The full variable domain, completed using reference TRBV5-1 and TRBJ2-5, is KAGVTQTPRYLIKTRGQQVTLSCSPISGHRSVSWYQQTPGQGLQFLFEYFSETQRNKGNFPGRFSGRQFSNSRSEMNVSTLELGDSALYLCASSSKTNFQETQYFGPGTRLLVL.

This chain connects TRBV28 to TRBJ2-7, with 7 bases aligning to TRBD2. The CDR3 consists of 13 residues. Germline V CDR1 and CDR2: MDHEN, SYDVKM. Trimming at V came to 10 bases and at J to 0 bases, leaving 6 bases not matched to a gene. The chain's CDR3 is CATFSSGSYEQYF. The CDR3 bases are TGTGCCACTTTCTCTAGCGGCTCCTACGAGCAGTACTTC.

This chain joins TRBV5-1 and TRBJ2-2; D perhaps matches TRBD2 (5 bases). This CDR3 region has 14 residues. Germline V lookup: CDR1 SGHRS, CDR2 YFSETQ. V was pared by 5 bases and J by 7 bases, with 15 bases between. CDR3 protein: CASRPGNLDGELFF. The CDR3 DNA reads as TGCGCCAGCAGGCCGGGGAATCTGGACGGGGAGCTGTTTTTT.

The chain has TRBV29-1 and TRBJ1-1; a weak D match, TRBD1 (5 bases). CDR3 size: 12 residues. The germline gives CDR1 SQVTM, CDR2 ANQGSEA. V gave up 6 bases and J gave up 0 bases, with 8 bases separating them. CDR3 bases: TGCAGCGTCGGACACCTGAACACTGAAGCTTTCTTT. Translating it yields CSVGHLNTEAFF.

The V and J genes are TRBV19 and TRBJ2-7, with TRBD1 matching over 8 bases. CDR1 and CDR2 from the germline V gene are LNHDA and SQIVND (reference sequence). The CDR3 extends over 13 amino acids. V lost 10 bases, J lost 4 bases, and 9 bases stayed unmatched. The CDR3 nucleotides read TGTGCCACCCGGGGACAGGAACAATACGAGCAGTACTTC. Translating gives CATRGQEQYEQYF. Using reference TRBV19 and TRBJ2-7 for the parts outside the CDR3, the full variable domain is DGGITQSPKYLFRKEGQNVTLSCEQNLNHDAMYWYRQDPGQGLRLIYYSQIVNDFQKGDIAEGYSVSREKKESFPLTVTSAQKNPTAFYLCATRGQEQYEQYFGPGTRLTVT.

CDR3 sequence: CATSRDLETGAYEQYF. The CDR3 DNA is TGTGCCACCAGCAGAGACCTCGAAACAGGGGCCTACGAGCAGTACTTC. This chain uses TRBV15 with TRBJ2-7, with 7 bases lining up with TRBD1. Germline V gene sequence: CDR1 LNHNV, CDR2 YYDKDF (reference sequence). V shed 0 bases, J shed 2 bases, and the junction held 7 bases outside the gene matches. CDR3 length: 16 residues.

V and J are TRBV4-2 and TRBJ2-7; weak D call: TRBD2 (6 bases). Between the trimmed V and J ends, which lost 1 base and 3 bases, there was a span of 13 bases. The CDR3 runs to 15 residues. The germline V gene encodes CDR1 LGHNA and CDR2 YNFKEQ. As DNA, the CDR3 is TGTGCCAGCAGCCAAGCCCGGGAGTATCTCTACGAGCAGTACTTC. This gives the protein CASSQAREYLYEQYF.

The V gene is TRBV14, the J gene TRBJ2-7; D gene ambiguous. Trimming pared 4 bases from V and 0 bases from J, leaving 7 bases between. The germline gives CDR1 SGHDN, CDR2 FVKESK. CDR3 size: 13 residues. CDR3 nucleotides: TGTGCCAGCAGCCCCCTGAGCTCCTACGAGCAGTACTTC. This translates into CASSPLSSYEQYF. The full variable domain, rest sourced from reference TRBV14 and TRBJ2-7, is EAGVTQFPSHSVIEKGQTVTLRCDPISGHDNLYWYRRVMGKEIKFLLHFVKESKQDESGMPNNRFLAERTGGTYSTLKVQPAELEDSGVYFCASSPLSSYEQYFGPGTRLTVT.

This clone has a handful of counts. The rearrangement joins TRBV29-1 to TRBJ2-7; 7 nucleotides align to TRBD1. CDR1 and CDR2 from the germline V gene are SQVTM and ANQGSEA. This CDR3 is built from 15 residues. V dropped 1 base and J dropped 3; count of bases not matched to a gene: 9. CDR3 sequence (DNA): TGCAGCGTTGAAGCCCCCTCGACAGGGTTCTACGAGCAGTACTTC. Its protein is CSVEAPSTGFYEQYF.

The gene calls are TRBV10-1 and TRBJ1-1; TRBD1 is a possible D gene (5 bases). Trimming shortened V by 0 bases and J by 4 bases, and 12 bases separated the two germline ends. The CDR3 totals 15 residues. The germline CDR1 and CDR2 sequences are WNHNN and SYGVQD (reference sequence). CDR3 DNA: TGCGCCAGCAGTGAGTCGCAGGGAGCGGGCACTGAAGCTTTCTTT. Its protein is CASSESQGAGTEAFF.

The rearrangement links TRBV5-8 to TRBJ2-1; 14 bases fit TRBD2. The trim removed 4 bases at V and 1 base at J, leaving 4 bases unmatched. This CDR3 has 17 amino acids. The germline V gene has CDR1 SGHTS and CDR2 YDEGEE. CDR3 protein: CASSQGLAGVSYNEQFF. For the CDR3, the DNA is TGTGCCAGCAGCCAGGGACTAGCGGGGGTTTCCTACAATGAGCAGTTCTTC.

Only a few counts were recorded for this clone. This chain joins TRBV6-5 and TRBJ1-1; TRBD1 matches at 9 bases. This CDR3 spans 15 amino acids. The germline gives CDR1 MNHEY, CDR2 SVGAGI. With 0 bases clipped from V and 4 bases from J, the junction kept 3 bases outside the gene matches. The CDR3 is CASSYSQTGGTEAFF. In DNA, the CDR3 is TGTGCCAGCAGTTACTCTCAGACAGGGGGCACTGAAGCTTTCTTT.

This chain links TRBV6-6 with TRBJ2-7, with TRBD1 identical over 7 bases. V shed 2 bases and J 0 bases; nucleotides not matched to a gene: 4. The length of the CDR3 is 15 residues. The V gene's germline CDR1 is MNHNY and CDR2 SVGAGI (reference sequence). CDR3 sequence: CASSYEWDSSYEQYF. CDR3 bases: TGTGCCAGCAGTTACGAGTGGGACAGCTCCTACGAGCAGTACTTC.

The CDR3 DNA sequence: TGCGCCAGCAGCCAGGGACAGGGGGCCCGCTACGAGCAGTACTTC. This translates into CASSQGQGARYEQYF. The chain couples TRBV5-1 to TRBJ2-7, with 12 nucleotides matching TRBD1. This CDR3 comprises 15 residues. V gave up 4 bases and J gave up 3 bases; unmatched junction bases: 5. Germline-derived CDR1 and CDR2 are SGHRS and YFSETQ.

V and J are TRBV9 and TRBJ2-2, with D possibly matching TRBD2 (6 bases). CDR1 and CDR2 (germline): SGDLS, YYNGEE. The CDR3 runs to 13 residues. Trimming took off 6 bases at V and 5 bases at J, with 11 bases between the two ends. CDR3 sequence (DNA): TGTGCCAGCACTGGACGGGGGACCGGGGAGCTGTTTTTT. It specifies CASTGRGTGELFF. The whole variable domain, remainder taken from reference TRBV9 and TRBJ2-2, is DSGVTQTPKHLITATGQRVTLRCSPRSGDLSVYWYQQSLDQGLQFLIQYYNGEERAKGNILERFSAQQFPDLHSELNLSSLELGDSALYFCASTGRGTGELFFGEGSRLTVL.

V and J are TRBV7-6 and TRBJ2-7; TRBD2 aligns across 14 bases. The CDR3 runs 21 residues. Germline-derived CDR1 and CDR2 are SGHVS and FNYEAQ. Losses at the gene ends were 5 bases for V and 4 bases for J; bases not matched to a gene: 22. For the CDR3, the DNA is TGTGCCAGCAGCCCCTCTCCGCCTGGGTTTGGGGGACTAGCGGGGGTATACGAGCAGTACTTC. The encoded protein is CASSPSPPGFGGLAGVYEQYF.